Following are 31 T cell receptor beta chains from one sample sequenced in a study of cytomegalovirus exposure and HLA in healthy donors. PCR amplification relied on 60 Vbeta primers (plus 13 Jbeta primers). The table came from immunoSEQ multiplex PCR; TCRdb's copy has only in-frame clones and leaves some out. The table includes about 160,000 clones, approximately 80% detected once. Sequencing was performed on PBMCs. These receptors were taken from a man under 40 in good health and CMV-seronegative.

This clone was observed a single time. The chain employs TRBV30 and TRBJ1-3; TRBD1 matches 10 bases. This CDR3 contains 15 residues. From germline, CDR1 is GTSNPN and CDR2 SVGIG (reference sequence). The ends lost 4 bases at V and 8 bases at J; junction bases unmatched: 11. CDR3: CAWIWDRGKIDTIYF. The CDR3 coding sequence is TGTGCCTGGATCTGGGACAGGGGTAAAATTGACACCATATATTTT. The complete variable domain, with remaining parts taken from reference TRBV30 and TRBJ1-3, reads SQTIHQWPATLVQPVGSPLSLECTVEGTSNPNLYWYRQAAGRGLQLLFYSVGIGQISSEVPQNLSASRPQDRQFILSSKKLLLSDSGFYLCAWIWDRGKIDTIYFGEGSWLTVV.

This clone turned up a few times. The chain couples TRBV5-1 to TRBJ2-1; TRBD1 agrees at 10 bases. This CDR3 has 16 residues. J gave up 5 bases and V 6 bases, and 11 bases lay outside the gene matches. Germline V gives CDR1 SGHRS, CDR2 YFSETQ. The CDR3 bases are TGCGCCAGCACCTACCATCCGGGACAGGGGAACAATGAGCAGTTCTTC. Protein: CASTYHPGQGNNEQFF.

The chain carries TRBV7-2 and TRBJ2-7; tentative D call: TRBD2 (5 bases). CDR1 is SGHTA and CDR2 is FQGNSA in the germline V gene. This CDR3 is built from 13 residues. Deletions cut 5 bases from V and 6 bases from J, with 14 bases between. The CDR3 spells CASSPPGSAEQYF. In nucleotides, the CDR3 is TGTGCCAGCAGCCCGCCTGGGAGCGCCGAGCAGTACTTC.

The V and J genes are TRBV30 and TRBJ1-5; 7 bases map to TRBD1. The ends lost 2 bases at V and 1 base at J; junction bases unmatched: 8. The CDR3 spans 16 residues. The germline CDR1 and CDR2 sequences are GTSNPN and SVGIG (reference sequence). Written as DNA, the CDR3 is TGTGCCTGGAGTACGAAGACAGGGAAGAGCAATCAGCCCCAGCATTTT. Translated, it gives CAWSTKTGKSNQPQHF. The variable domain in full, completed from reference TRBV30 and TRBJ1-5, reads SQTIHQWPATLVQPVGSPLSLECTVEGTSNPNLYWYRQAAGRGLQLLFYSVGIGQISSEVPQNLSASRPQDRQFILSSKKLLLSDSGFYLCAWSTKTGKSNQPQHFGDGTRLSIL.

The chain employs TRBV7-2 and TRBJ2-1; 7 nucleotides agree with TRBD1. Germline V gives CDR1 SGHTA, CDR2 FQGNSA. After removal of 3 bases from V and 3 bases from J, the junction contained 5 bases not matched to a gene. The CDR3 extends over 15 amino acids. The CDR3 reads CASSFVAGGYNEQFF. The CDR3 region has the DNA TGTGCCAGCAGCTTCGTGGCAGGGGGCTACAATGAGCAGTTCTTC.

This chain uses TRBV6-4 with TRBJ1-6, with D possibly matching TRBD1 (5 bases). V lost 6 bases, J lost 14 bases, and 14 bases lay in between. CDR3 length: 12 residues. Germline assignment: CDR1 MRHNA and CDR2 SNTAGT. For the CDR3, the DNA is TGTGCCAGCAGGACAGTGGTTCATACCCTCCACTTT. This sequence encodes CASRTVVHTLHF.

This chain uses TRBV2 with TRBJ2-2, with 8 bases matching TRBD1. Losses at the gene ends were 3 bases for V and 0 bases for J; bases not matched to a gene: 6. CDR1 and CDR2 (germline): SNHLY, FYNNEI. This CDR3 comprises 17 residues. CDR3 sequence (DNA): TGTGCCAGCAGTGACACAGGGGGAGAGTCGAACACCGGGGAGCTGTTTTTT. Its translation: CASSDTGGESNTGELFF.

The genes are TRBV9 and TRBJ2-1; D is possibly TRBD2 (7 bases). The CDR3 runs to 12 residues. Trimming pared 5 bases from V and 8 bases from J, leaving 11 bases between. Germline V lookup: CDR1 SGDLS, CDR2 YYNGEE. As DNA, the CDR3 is TGTGCCAGCAGTGGGAGGGGGGATGAGCAGTTCTTC. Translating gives CASSGRGDEQFF.

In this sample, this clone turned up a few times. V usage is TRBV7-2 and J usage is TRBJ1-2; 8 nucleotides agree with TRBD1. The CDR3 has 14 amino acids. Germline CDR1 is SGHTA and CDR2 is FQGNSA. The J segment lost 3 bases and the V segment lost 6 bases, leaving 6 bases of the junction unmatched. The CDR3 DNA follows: TGTGCCAGCAGGCTGACAGGGGTCGACTATGGCTACACCTTC. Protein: CASRLTGVDYGYTF.

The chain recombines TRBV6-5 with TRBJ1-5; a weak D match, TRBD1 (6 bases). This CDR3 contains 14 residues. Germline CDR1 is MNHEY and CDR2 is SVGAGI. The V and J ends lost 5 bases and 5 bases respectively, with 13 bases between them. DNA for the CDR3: TGTGCCAGCAGTCGAGGGGGATTTGATCAGCCCCAGCATTTT. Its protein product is CASSRGGFDQPQHF.

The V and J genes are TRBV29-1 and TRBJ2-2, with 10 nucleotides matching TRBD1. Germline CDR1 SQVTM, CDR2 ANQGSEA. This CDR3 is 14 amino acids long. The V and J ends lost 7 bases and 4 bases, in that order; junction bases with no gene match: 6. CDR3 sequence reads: CSGRTGGGTGELFF. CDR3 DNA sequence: TGCAGCGGGAGGACAGGGGGTGGCACCGGGGAGCTGTTTTTT.

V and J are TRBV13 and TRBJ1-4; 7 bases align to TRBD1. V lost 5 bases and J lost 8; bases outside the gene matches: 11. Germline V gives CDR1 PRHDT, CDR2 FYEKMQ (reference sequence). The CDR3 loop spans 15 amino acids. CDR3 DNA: TGTGCCAGCAGCGCATCACAGGGGTTCGGCGAAAAACTGTTTTTT. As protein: CASSASQGFGEKLFF.

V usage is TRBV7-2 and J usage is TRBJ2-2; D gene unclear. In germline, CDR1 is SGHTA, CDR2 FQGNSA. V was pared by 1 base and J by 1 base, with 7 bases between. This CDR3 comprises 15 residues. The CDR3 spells CASSLDSVNTGELFF. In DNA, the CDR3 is TGTGCCAGCAGCTTAGATTCGGTGAACACCGGGGAGCTGTTTTTT.

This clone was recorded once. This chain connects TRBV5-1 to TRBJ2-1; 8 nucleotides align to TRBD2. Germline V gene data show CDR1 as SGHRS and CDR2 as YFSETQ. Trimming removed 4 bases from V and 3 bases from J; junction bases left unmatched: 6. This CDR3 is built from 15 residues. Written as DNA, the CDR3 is TGCGCCAGCAGCGTTCCCAGCGGGGGCTACAATGAGCAGTTCTTC. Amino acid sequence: CASSVPSGGYNEQFF.

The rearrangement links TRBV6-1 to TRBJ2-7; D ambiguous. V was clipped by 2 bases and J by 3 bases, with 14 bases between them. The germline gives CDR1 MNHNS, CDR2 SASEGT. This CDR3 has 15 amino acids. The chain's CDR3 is CASSEFDKPYYEQYF. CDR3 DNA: TGTGCCAGCAGTGAATTTGACAAGCCCTACTACGAGCAGTACTTC.

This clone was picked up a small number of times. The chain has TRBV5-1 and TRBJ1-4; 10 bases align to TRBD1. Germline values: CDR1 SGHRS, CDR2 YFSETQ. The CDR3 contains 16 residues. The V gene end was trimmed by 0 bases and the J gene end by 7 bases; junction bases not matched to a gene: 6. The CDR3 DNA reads TGCGCCAGCAGCTTGGGGACAGGGGGGGCCGTTGAAAAACTGTTTTTT. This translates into CASSLGTGGAVEKLFF.

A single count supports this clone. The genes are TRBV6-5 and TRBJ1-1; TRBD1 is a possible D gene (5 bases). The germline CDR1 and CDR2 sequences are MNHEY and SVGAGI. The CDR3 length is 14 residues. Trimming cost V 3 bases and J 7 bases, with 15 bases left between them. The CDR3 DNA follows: TGTGCCAGCAGTTATAGCTGGTTCGGGGGTGAAGCTTTCTTT. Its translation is CASSYSWFGGEAFF.

CDR3 residues: CASSFSMDRGQEDGYTF. CDR3 sequence (DNA): TGTGCCAGCAGTTTTTCAATGGACAGGGGGCAAGAAGATGGCTACACCTTC. The J gene is TRBJ1-2, the V gene TRBV27; 11 bases map to TRBD1. CDR1 and CDR2 (germline): MNHEY, SMNVEV (reference sequence). The trim removed 3 bases at V and 6 bases at J, leaving 12 bases unmatched. The length of the CDR3 is 17 residues.

In nucleotides, the CDR3 is TGTGCCAGCAGCCTCGTTTATGCGGAAAAACTGTTTTTT. Translating gives CASSLVYAEKLFF. The chain combines TRBV27 with TRBJ1-4; D is undetermined. The germline V and J ends were trimmed by 6 bases and 8 bases, with 13 bases remaining between them. The CDR3 totals 13 residues. CDR1 MNHEY and CDR2 SMNVEV come from the germline V gene (reference sequence).

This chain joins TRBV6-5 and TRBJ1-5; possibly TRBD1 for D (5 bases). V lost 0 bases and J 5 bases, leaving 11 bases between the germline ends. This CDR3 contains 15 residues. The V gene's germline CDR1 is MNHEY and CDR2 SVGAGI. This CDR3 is CASSYSGGADQPQHF. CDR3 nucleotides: TGTGCCAGCAGTTACTCGGGAGGGGCGGATCAGCCCCAGCATTTT.

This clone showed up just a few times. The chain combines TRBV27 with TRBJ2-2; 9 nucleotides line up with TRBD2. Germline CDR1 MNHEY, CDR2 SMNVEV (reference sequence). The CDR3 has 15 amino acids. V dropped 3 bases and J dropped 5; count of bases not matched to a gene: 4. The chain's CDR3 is CASSFRLAGTGELFF. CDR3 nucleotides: TGTGCCAGCAGTTTCCGGCTAGCGGGGACCGGGGAGCTGTTTTTT.

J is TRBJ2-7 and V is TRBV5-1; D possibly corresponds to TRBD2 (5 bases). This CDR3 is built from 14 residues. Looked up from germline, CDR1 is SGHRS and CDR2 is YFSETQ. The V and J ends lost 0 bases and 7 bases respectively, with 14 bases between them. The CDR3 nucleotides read TGCGCCAGCAGCTTGGTGGAACCCCCGGGGGAGCAGTACTTC. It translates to CASSLVEPPGEQYF.

The CDR3 DNA sequence: TGTGCCAGCAGCGTAGTAGCGGGAGACTCAGATACGCAGTATTTT. It encodes CASSVVAGDSDTQYF. V and J are TRBV9 and TRBJ2-3, with 9 bases lining up with TRBD2. This CDR3 has 15 residues. Germline loops: CDR1 SGDLS, CDR2 YYNGEE. Trimming at V came to 0 bases and at J to 4 bases, leaving 3 bases not matched to a gene.

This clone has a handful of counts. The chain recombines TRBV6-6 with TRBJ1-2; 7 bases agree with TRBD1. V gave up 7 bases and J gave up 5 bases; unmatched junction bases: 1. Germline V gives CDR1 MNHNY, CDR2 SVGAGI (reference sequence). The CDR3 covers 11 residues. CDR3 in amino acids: CASKQGYGYTF. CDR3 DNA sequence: TGTGCCAGCAAACAGGGGTATGGCTACACCTTC.

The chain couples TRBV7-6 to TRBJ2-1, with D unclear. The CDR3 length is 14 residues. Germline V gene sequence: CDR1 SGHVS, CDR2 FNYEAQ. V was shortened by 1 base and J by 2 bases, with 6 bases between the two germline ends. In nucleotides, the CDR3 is TGTGCCAGCAGCTTAGGCGAAGCCTACAATGAGCAGTTCTTC. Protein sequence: CASSLGEAYNEQFF.

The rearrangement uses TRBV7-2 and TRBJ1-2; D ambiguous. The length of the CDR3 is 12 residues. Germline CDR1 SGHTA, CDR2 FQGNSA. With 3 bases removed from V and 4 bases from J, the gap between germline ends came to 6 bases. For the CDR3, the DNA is TGTGCCAGCAGCTTCAGTTTCTATGGCTACACCTTC. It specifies CASSFSFYGYTF.

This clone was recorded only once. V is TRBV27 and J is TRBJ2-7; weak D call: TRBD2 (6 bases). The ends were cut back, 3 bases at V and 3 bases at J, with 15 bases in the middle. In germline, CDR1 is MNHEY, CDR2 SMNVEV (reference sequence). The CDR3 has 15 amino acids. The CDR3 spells CASSLKDRGYYEQYF. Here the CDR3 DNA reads TGTGCCAGCAGTTTGAAGGACCGGGGGTACTACGAGCAGTACTTC.

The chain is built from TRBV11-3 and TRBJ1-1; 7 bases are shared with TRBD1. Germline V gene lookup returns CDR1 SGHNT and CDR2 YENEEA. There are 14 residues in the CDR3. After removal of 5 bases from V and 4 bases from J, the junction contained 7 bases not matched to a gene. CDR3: CASSRTQGTTEAFF. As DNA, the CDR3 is TGTGCCAGCAGCAGAACACAGGGGACCACTGAAGCTTTCTTT.

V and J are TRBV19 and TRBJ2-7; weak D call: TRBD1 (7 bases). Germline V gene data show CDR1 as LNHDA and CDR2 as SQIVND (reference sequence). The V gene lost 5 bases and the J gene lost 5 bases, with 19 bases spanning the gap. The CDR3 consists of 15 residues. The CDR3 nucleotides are TGTGCCAGTAGTCAACCAAGCCAGGGGGGCGACGAGCAGTACTTC. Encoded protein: CASSQPSQGGDEQYF.

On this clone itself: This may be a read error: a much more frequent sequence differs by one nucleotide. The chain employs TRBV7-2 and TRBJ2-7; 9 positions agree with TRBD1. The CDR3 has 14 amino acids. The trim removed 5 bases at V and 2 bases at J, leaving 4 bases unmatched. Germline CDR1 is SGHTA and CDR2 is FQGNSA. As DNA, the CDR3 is TGTGCCAGCAGCCACCGGGACAGGGCCTACGAGCAGTACTTC. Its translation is CASSHRDRAYEQYF.

For the CDR3, the DNA is TGTGCCAGCAGTCCCAGGGGAGCCACAGATACGCAGTATTTT. The encoded protein is CASSPRGATDTQYF. The chain couples TRBV6-5 to TRBJ2-3, with a weak D call TRBD1 (6 bases). The CDR3 covers 14 residues. V was pared by 5 bases and J by 2 bases, with 11 bases between. Germline V lookup: CDR1 MNHEY, CDR2 SVGAGI.